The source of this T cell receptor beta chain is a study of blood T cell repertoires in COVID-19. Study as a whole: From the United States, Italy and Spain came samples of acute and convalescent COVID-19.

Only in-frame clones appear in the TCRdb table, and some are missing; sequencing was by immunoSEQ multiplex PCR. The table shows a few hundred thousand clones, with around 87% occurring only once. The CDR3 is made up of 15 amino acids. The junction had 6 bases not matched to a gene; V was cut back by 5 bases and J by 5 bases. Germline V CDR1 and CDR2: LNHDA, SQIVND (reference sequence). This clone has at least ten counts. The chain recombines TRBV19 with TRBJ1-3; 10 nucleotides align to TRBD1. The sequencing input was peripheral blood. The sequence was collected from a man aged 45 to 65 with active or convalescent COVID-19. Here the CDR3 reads CASSARDRGRNTIYF. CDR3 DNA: TGTGCCAGTAGTGCCCGGGACAGGGGTAGAAACACCATATATTTT.